The next 21 T cell receptor beta chains were all read from a single sample in a study of T cell repertoires in cytomegalovirus infection. The antigens of these receptors remain unknown. TCRdb reprocessed the reads via MiXCR and lists one record per CDR3 protein. The sample includes approximately 990,000 distinct CDR3 sequences, approximately 31% seen only once; the top ten take over 10%. The input for sequencing was cultured CD8+ T cells from PBMCs, taken from culture after CMV antigen stimulation. The receptor source for this set is a human donor in good health (CMV status not recorded). Some clones in this sample may be carry-over from other donors' samples.

This chain uses TRBV7-6 with TRBJ2-1, with D perhaps TRBD2 (7 bases). CDR1 is SGHVS and CDR2 is FNYEAQ in the germline V gene. The CDR3 consists of 16 residues. Trimming pared 4 bases from V and 9 bases from J, leaving 22 bases between. CDR3 protein: CASSSSGLVGGFEQFF. Written as DNA, the CDR3 is TGTGCCAGCAGCTCCTCTGGACTAGTGGGGGGCTTTGAGCAGTTCTTC.

In the case of this clonotype: The junction and the germline gene differ at one end; a read error may be behind it. The chain has TRBV10-3 and TRBJ2-3, with 7 bases that match TRBD2. The germline gives CDR1 ENHRY, CDR2 SYGVKD. The CDR3 has 14 amino acids. CDR3 sequence: CAISESAGWDTQNF. In nucleotides, the CDR3 is TGTGCCATCAGTGAATCAGCGGGGTGGGATACGCAGAATTTT.

A note on this clonotype: This may be a read error: a much more frequent sequence differs by one nucleotide. The rearrangement joins TRBV12-3 or TRBV12-4 to TRBJ1-2; 8 nucleotides match TRBD1. The CDR3 is 13 residues long. With V trimmed by 6 bases and J by 2 bases, 2 bases remained unmatched. The CDR3 nucleotides read TGTGCCAGCAGGCGGGACAGGAACTATGGCTACACCTTC. This translates into CASRRDRNYGYTF.

This clonotype was observed a few times. The gene calls are TRBV6-2 or TRBV6-3 and TRBJ2-7; D call uncertain. V shed 1 base and J shed 3 bases, with 13 bases lying between them. This CDR3 is 15 amino acids long. From germline, CDR1 is MNHEY and CDR2 SVGEGT. In nucleotides, the CDR3 is TGTGCCAGCAGTTACTTGGTTACAAGAAACTACGAGCAGTACTTC. It yields the protein CASSYLVTRNYEQYF.

A few counts support this clonotype. V usage is TRBV5-6 and J usage is TRBJ1-1; TRBD1 matches at 7 bases. The trim removed 0 bases at V and 7 bases at J, leaving 6 bases unmatched. The CDR3 has 14 residues. Per germline, CDR1 SGHDT and CDR2 YYEEEE. The CDR3 sequence is CASSLGDSYNEAFF. The DNA for the CDR3 is TGTGCCAGCAGCTTGGGGGACAGTTATAATGAAGCTTTCTTT.

The chain employs TRBV7-3 and TRBJ2-2; possible D gene TRBD2, 7 bases. Deletions cut 5 bases from V and 6 bases from J, with 13 bases between. Germline V gene data show CDR1 as SGHTA and CDR2 as FQGTGA. CDR3 length: 14 amino acids. CDR3 DNA: TGTGCCAGCAGCAAGGGGGGGGCACCCGGGGAGCTGTTTTTT. It specifies CASSKGGAPGELFF.

This clonotype has more than one count but fewer than ten. The chain joins TRBV10-2 to TRBJ2-3; 8 bases match TRBD2. CDR1 is WSHSY, CDR2 SAAADI, per germline. V was pared by 3 bases and J by 0 bases, with 8 bases of the junction left unmatched. The CDR3 has 17 amino acids. The DNA of the CDR3 is TGCGCCAGCAGTGAAGGAACTAGCGGTTCTAGCACAGATACGCAGTATTTT. This codes for CASSEGTSGSSTDTQYF.

This chain connects TRBV12-3 or TRBV12-4 to TRBJ1-1, with D possibly matching TRBD1 (5 bases). The CDR3 length is 13 residues. The V end lost 7 bases, the J end lost 2 bases, and 11 bases lay between the germline ends. As DNA, the CDR3 is TGTGCCAGCACCGAGGGACCAAACACTGAAGCTTTCTTT. Its protein is CASTEGPNTEAFF.

In this sample, this clonotype turned up a few times. The chain carries TRBV4-1 and TRBJ1-2; 11 nucleotides line up with TRBD1. Germline V gene lookup returns CDR1 MGHRA and CDR2 YSYEKL. Trimming took 4 bases from V and 3 from J; bases not matched to a gene: 1. The CDR3 has 14 residues. CDR3 nucleotides: TGCGCCAGCAGCCGGGACAGGGGGGACTATGGCTACACCTTC. Amino acid sequence: CASSRDRGDYGYTF.

Comments on this clonotype: A read error may explain this, as a much larger clone is one base away. V gene TRBV7-2 combines with J gene TRBJ2-2; D remains unclear. V shed 4 bases and J shed 5 bases, with 8 bases lying between them. Germline V gives CDR1 SGHTA, CDR2 FQGNSA. There are 13 residues in the CDR3. In DNA form, the CDR3 reads TGTGCCAGCAGCTGGATGGGGACCGGGGAGCTGTTTTTT. It yields the protein CASSWMGTGELFF.

V gene TRBV19 combines with J gene TRBJ2-7; D unclear. V was clipped by 4 bases and J by 5 bases, with 18 bases between them. The CDR3 runs 15 residues. Germline V CDR1 and CDR2: LNHDA, SQIVND (reference sequence). Written as DNA, the CDR3 is TGTGCCAGTAGTAGTAATTTTGGCAGGTACCACGAGCAGTACTTC. Protein sequence: CASSSNFGRYHEQYF.

This clonotype was seen a few times. The genes are TRBV7-3 and TRBJ2-2, with D maybe TRBD1 (5 bases). CDR1 and CDR2 (germline): SGHTA, FQGTGA. This CDR3 has 15 amino acids. V shed 1 base and J shed 5 bases, with 11 bases lying between them. CDR3 in DNA: TGTGCCAGCAGCTTAATTTGGGGCGAAACCGGGGAGCTGTTTTTT. Translation gives CASSLIWGETGELFF.

The J gene is TRBJ1-2, the V gene TRBV11-2; TRBD1 matches at 9 bases. The germline V gene encodes CDR1 SGHAT and CDR2 FQNNGV. V gave up 6 bases and J gave up 8 bases; unmatched junction bases: 7. This CDR3 is built from 13 residues. The CDR3 DNA sequence: TGTGCCAGCAGGATTAGGACAGGGGACGGCTACACCTTC. Protein product: CASRIRTGDGYTF. The variable domain in full, with the rest retrieved from reference TRBV11-2 and TRBJ1-2, is EAGVAQSPRYKIIEKRQSVAFWCNPISGHATLYWYQQILGQGPKLLIQFQNNGVVDDSQLPKDRFSAERLKGVDSTLKIQPAKLEDSAVYLCASRIRTGDGYTFGSGTRLTVV.

Of note for this clonotype: One end of the junction is discordant with germline, which a read error may explain. The rearrangement uses TRBV5-1 and TRBJ2-5; TRBD1 is a possible D gene (6 bases). The length of the CDR3 is 14 residues. The germline V gene encodes CDR1 SGHRS and CDR2 YFSETQ. The CDR3 coding sequence is TGCGCCAGCAGCTTTCACAGGGACCACGAGACCCAGTACTTC. This codes for CASSFHRDHETQYF.

This clonotype was detected ten times or more. The V call is TRBV12-3 or TRBV12-4, the J call TRBJ1-2; the match to TRBD1 covers 7 bases. This CDR3 has 13 residues. The trim removed 6 bases at V and 8 bases at J, leaving 9 bases unmatched. CDR3 residues: CASSQGTVEGYTF. The CDR3 bases are TGTGCCAGCAGCCAGGGGACAGTGGAAGGCTACACCTTC.

This sequence joins TRBV29-1 and TRBJ1-2; TRBD1 might be the D (6 bases). There are 14 residues in the CDR3. Trimming pared 0 bases from V and 4 bases from J, leaving 12 bases between. CDR1 is SQVTM, CDR2 ANQGSEA, per germline. The CDR3 DNA follows: TGCAGCGTTGAAGATCAGGGGAATCTCTATGGCTACACCTTC. Its translation: CSVEDQGNLYGYTF.

J is TRBJ2-1 and V is TRBV27; no clear D gene. CDR3 length equals 13 residues. V lost 5 bases to trimming and J lost 3 bases, with 8 bases between them. Germline CDR1 is MNHEY and CDR2 is SMNVEV (reference sequence). CDR3 bases: TGTGCCAGCAGTCCAGATGACTACAATGAGCAGTTCTTC. As protein: CASSPDDYNEQFF.

The chain uses TRBV5-4 and TRBJ2-5; no definite D call. CDR3 length: 14 residues. Germline assignment: CDR1 SGHNT and CDR2 YYREEE (reference sequence). The V end was cut by 4 bases, the J end by 5 bases, with 15 bases between. CDR3 loop: CASSSEAPSETQYF. The CDR3 DNA sequence: TGTGCCAGCAGCAGTGAGGCCCCCTCGGAGACCCAGTACTTC.

This clonotype has just a few counts. This chain connects TRBV6-1 to TRBJ1-4; D might be TRBD1 (5 bases). V was cut by 6 bases and J by 8 bases, with 13 bases left in between. The germline V gene has CDR1 MNHNS and CDR2 SASEGT. The CDR3 has 13 residues. This CDR3 is CASRNGTGEKLFF. CDR3 coding DNA: TGTGCCAGCAGGAATGGGACGGGAGAAAAACTGTTTTTT.

The sample holds many counts of this clonotype. The V and J genes are TRBV7-9 and TRBJ1-1; a possible D gene is TRBD1 (6 bases). V was cut by 4 bases and J by 4 bases, with 19 bases left in between. The CDR3 runs 16 residues. In germline, CDR1 is SEHNR, CDR2 FQNEAQ (reference sequence). CDR3 nucleotides: TGTGCCAGCAGCTCCCTCGAGAGGGGGGATGGCACTGAAGCTTTCTTT. It is translated as CASSSLERGDGTEAFF.

This chain links TRBV12-3 or TRBV12-4 with TRBJ1-1; no firm D call. This CDR3 has 16 amino acids. Trimming took off 1 base at V and 5 bases at J, with 17 bases between the two ends. The CDR3 is CASSLENKIGGTEAFF. In DNA form, the CDR3 reads TGTGCCAGCAGTTTAGAGAACAAAATCGGTGGGACTGAAGCTTTCTTT.